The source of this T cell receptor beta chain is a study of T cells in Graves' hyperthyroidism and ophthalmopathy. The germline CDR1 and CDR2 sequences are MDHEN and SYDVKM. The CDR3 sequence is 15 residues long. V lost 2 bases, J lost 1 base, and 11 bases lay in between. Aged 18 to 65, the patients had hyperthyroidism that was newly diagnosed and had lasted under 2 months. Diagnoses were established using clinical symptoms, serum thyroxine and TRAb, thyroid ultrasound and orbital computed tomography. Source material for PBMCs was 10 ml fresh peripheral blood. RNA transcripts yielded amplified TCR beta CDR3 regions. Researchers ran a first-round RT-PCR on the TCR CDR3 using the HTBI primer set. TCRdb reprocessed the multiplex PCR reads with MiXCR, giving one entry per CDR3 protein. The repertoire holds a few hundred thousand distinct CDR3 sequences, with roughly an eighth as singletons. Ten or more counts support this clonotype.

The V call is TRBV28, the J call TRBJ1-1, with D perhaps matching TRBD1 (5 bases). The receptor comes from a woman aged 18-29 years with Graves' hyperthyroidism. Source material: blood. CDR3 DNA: TGTGCCAGCAGTTTACTTAAGGGGTGGAACACTGAAGCTTTCTTT. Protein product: CASSLLKGWNTEAFF.